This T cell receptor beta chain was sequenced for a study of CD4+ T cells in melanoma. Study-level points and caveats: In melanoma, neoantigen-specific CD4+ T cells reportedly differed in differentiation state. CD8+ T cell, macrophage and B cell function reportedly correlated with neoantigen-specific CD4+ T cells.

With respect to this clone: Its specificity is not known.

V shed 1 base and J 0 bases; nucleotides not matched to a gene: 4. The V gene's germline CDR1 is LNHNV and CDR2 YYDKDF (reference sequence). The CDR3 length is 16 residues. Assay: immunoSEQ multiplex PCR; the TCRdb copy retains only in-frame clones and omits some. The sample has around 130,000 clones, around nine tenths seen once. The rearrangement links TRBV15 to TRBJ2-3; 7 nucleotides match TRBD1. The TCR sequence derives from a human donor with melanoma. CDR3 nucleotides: TGTGCCACCAGCAGAGCTAGGGGGCCGAGCACAGATACGCAGTATTTT. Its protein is CATSRARGPSTDTQYF.